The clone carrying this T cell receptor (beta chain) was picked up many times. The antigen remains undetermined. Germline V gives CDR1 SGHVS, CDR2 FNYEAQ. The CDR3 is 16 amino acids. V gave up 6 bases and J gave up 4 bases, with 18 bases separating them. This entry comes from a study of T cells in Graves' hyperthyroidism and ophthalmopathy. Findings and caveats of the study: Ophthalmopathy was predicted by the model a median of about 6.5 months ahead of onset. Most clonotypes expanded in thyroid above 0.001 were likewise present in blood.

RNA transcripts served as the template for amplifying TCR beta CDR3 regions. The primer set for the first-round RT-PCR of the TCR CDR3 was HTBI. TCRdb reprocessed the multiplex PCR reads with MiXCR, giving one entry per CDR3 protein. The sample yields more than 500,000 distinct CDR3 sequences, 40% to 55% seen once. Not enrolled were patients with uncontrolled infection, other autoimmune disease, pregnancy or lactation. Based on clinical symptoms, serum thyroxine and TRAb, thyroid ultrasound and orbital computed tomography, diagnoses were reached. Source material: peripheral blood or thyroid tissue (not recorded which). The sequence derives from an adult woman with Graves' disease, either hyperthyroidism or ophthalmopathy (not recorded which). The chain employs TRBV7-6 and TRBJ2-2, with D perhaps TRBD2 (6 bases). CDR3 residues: CASRPRTGGSTGELFF. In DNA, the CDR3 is TGTGCCAGCAGACCCAGGACCGGGGGAAGCACCGGGGAGCTGTTTTTT.